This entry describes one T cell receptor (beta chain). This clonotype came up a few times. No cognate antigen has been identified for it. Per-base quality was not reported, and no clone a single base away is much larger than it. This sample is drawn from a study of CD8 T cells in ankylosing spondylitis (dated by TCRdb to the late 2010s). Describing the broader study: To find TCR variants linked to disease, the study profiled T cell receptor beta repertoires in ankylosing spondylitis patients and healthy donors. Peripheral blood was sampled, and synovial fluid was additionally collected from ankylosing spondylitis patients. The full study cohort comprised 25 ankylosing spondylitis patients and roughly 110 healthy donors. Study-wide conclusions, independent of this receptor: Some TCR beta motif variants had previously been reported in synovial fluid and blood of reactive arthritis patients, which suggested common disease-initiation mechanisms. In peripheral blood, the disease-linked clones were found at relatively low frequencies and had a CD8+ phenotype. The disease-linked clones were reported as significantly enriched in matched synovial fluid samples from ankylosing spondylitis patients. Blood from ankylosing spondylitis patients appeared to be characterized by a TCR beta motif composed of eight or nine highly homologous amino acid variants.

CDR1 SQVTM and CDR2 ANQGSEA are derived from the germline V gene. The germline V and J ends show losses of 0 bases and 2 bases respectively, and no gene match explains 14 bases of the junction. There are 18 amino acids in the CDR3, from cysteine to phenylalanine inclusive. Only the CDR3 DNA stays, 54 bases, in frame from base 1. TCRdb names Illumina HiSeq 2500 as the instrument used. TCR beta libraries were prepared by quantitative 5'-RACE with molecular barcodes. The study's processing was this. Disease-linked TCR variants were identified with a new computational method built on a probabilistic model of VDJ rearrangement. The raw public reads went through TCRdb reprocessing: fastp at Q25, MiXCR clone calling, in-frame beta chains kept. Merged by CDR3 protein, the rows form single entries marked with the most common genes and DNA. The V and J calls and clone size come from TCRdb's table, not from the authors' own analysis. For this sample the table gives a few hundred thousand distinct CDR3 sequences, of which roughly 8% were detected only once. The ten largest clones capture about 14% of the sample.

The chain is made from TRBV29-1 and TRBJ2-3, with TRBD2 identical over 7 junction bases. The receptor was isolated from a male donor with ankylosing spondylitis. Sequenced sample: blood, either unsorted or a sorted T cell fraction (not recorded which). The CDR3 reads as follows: CSVEDEEIRTRITDTQYF. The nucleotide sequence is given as TGCAGCGTTGAAGATGAAGAGATTAGGACTAGGATCACAGATACGCAGTATTTT.